This entry is about one T cell receptor (beta chain). Trimming took 0 bases from V and 12 from J, leaving 12 bases between them. Germline V gene data show CDR1 as SGHAT and CDR2 as FQDESV (reference sequence). The CDR3 is made up of 14 amino acids. This sample was included in a study of blood T cell repertoires in COVID-19. The wider study: Samples representing acute and convalescent COVID-19 were sourced from the United States, Italy and Spain.

Original methodology: Using reference gene primer amplification, nucleated cell counts were estimated. The repertoire was sequenced with immunoSEQ multiplex PCR; TCRdb's copy has only in-frame clones and lacks some. V, J and clone size reflect that table, while D and trimming were determined from the DNA. There are around 620,000 clones in the sample; around 90% occur only once, and under 0.3% lies in the top ten. The specimen sequenced was peripheral blood. The rearrangement joins TRBV11-1 to TRBJ1-6, with a possible D match to TRBD1 (5 bases). The clonotype was recovered from a woman in her late teens or twenties with acute or convalescent COVID-19. The CDR3 bases are TGTGCCAGCAGCTTAGCGGCCCACAGGATACCCCTCCACTTT. It encodes CASSLAAHRIPLHF.